These 3 T cell receptor beta chains were sequenced from one sample in a study of early T cells in non-severe SARS-CoV-2 infection. TCRdb reprocessed the 5' RACE reads via MiXCR and lists one record per CDR3 protein. The sample includes some 61,000 distinct CDR3 sequences, roughly 8.8% of them seen just once. Source material: whole blood. The receptors come from an adult who was a healthcare worker with PCR-confirmed SARS-CoV-2 infection or an uninfected control (not recorded which).

The table lists this clonotype with a few counts. The gene calls are TRBV5-1 and TRBJ1-1; D perhaps matches TRBD1 (6 bases). The CDR3 loop spans 15 amino acids. Germline V CDR1 and CDR2: SGHRS, YFSETQ. With 4 bases removed from V and 1 base from J, the gap between germline ends came to 14 bases. For the CDR3, the DNA is TGCGCCAGCAGCAATATACAGGGAGGGAACACTGAAGCTTTCTTT. It specifies CASSNIQGGNTEAFF.

The CDR3 reads CASGTEQPQHF. CDR3 coding DNA: TGTGCCAGTGGGACCGAGCAGCCCCAGCATTTT. The V and J genes are TRBV19 and TRBJ1-5, with D tentatively TRBD1 (5 bases). Germline V lookup: CDR1 LNHDA, CDR2 SQIVND (reference sequence). Between the trimmed V and J ends, which lost 8 bases and 7 bases, there was a span of 9 bases. The CDR3 length is 11 residues.

The genes are TRBV6-1 and TRBJ1-2, with D unclear. CDR1 MNHNS and CDR2 SASEGT come from the germline V gene. This CDR3 has 16 residues. V lost 10 bases and J 5 bases, leaving 26 bases between the germline ends. The CDR3 DNA reads TGTGCCACCCCTGACGAGGAAGGCGGATGGGGTTATGGCTACACCTTC. It specifies CATPDEEGGWGYGYTF.